This T cell receptor (beta chain) derives from a study of blood T cell repertoires in COVID-19. The overall study: COVID-19 samples from acute and convalescent phases originated in the United States, Italy and Spain. T cells, B-cell-depleted T cells, or PBMCs supplied cDNA or gDNA.

This clone came up a few times. With 3 bases clipped from V and 0 bases from J, the junction kept 5 bases outside the gene matches. Germline CDR1 is SGHDT and CDR2 is YYEEEE. The CDR3 has 16 amino acids. Original processing notes: Scientists estimated how many nucleated cells there were by amplifying reference gene primers. Generated by immunoSEQ multiplex PCR, the TCRdb table keeps only in-frame clones and is missing some. That table gives V, J and clone size, and the DNA gave D and trimming. The sample yields 200,000 to 250,000 clones, around 80% seen once. Sequenced input: peripheral blood. The rearrangement joins TRBV5-6 to TRBJ2-2, with 7 bases that match TRBD2. The source is a woman aged 70 to 79 with acute or convalescent COVID-19. CDR3 residues: CASSSQRGSNTGELFF. The CDR3 DNA sequence: TGTGCCAGCAGCTCGCAGCGGGGATCGAACACCGGGGAGCTGTTTTTT.